This TCR beta chain was documented in a study of Ad26.COV2.S vaccination and SARS-CoV-2 variants. Trimming cost V 7 bases and J 10 bases; bases outside gene matches: 5. The CDR3 is made up of 12 amino acids. CDR1 and CDR2 from the germline V gene are GTSNPN and SVGIG (reference sequence). Using immunoSEQ multiplex PCR, the repertoire was profiled, and TCRdb retains in-frame clones only, with some absent. The sample lists 440,000 or so clones; about 90% were seen once. The treatment is: around 19 received Ad26.COV2.S at low or high dose, single or two shots; 5 received placebo; per-sample allocation not given. Day 63 following the first vaccine or placebo injection was when the samples were taken.

The material was peripheral blood, obtained in a trial of Ad26.COV2.S vaccine versus placebo. This TCR was sampled from a person between 18 and 65 years old who received the Ad26.COV2.S COVID-19 vaccine or a placebo. V gene TRBV30 combines with J gene TRBJ1-6; 9 nucleotides match TRBD1. Written as DNA, the CDR3 is TGTGCCTCCGGGACAGGGAGCTCACCCCTCCACTTT. This codes for CASGTGSSPLHF.